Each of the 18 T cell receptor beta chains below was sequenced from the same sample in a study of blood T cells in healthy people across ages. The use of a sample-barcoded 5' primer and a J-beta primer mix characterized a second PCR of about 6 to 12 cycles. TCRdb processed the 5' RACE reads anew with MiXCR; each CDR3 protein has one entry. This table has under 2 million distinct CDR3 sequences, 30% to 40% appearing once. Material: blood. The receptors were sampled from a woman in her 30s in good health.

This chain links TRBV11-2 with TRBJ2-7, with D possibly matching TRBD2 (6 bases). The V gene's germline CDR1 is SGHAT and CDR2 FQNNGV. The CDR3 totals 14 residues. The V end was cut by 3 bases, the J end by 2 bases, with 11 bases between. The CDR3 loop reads CASSFHSGTYEQYF. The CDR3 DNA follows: TGTGCCAGCAGCTTTCATAGCGGTACCTACGAGCAGTACTTC. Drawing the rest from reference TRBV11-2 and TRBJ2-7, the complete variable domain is EAGVAQSPRYKIIEKRQSVAFWCNPISGHATLYWYQQILGQGPKLLIQFQNNGVVDDSQLPKDRFSAERLKGVDSTLKIQPAKLEDSAVYLCASSFHSGTYEQYFGPGTRLTVT.

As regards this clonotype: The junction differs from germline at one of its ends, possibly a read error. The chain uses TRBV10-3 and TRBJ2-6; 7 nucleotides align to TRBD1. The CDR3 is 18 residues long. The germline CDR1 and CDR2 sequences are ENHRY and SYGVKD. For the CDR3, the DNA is TGTGCCATCAGTCCCGCAGGGGGTGATCCATCTGGGGCCAACGCCCTGACTTTC. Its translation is CAISPAGGDPSGANALTF.

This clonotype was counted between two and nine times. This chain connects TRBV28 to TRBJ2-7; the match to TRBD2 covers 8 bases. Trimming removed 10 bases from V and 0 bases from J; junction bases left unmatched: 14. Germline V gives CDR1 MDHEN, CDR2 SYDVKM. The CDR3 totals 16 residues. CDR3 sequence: CATGGTNGSGSYEQYF. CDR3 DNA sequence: TGTGCCACGGGGGGGACTAACGGGAGTGGCTCCTACGAGCAGTACTTC.

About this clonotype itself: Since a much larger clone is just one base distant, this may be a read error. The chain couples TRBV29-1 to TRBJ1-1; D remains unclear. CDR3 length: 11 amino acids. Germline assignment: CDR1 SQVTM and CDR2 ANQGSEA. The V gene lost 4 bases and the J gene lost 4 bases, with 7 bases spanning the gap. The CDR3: CSVVRVTEAFF. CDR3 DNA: TGCAGCGTTGTAAGGGTCACTGAAGCTTTCTTT.

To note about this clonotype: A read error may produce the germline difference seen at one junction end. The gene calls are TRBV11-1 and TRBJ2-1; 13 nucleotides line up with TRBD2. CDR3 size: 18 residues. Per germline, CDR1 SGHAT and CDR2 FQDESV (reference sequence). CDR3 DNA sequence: TGTGCCGGCAGCCTACTAGCGGGAGGGCCAGGTTCCTACAATGAGCAGTTCTTC. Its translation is CAGSLLAGGPGSYNEQFF.

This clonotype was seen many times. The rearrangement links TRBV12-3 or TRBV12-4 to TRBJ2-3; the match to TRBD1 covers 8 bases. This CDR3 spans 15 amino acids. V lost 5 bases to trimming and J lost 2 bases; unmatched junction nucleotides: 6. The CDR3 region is CASSPDRGPTDTQYF. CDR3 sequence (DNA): TGTGCCAGCAGTCCCGACAGGGGTCCCACAGATACGCAGTATTTT.

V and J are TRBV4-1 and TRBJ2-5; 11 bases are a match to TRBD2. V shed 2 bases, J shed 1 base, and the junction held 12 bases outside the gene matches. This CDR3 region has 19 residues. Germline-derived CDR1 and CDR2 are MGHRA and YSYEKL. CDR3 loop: CASSQTLASGLAGQETQYF. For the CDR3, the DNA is TGCGCCAGCAGCCAAACCCTCGCCTCCGGACTAGCGGGCCAAGAGACCCAGTACTTC.

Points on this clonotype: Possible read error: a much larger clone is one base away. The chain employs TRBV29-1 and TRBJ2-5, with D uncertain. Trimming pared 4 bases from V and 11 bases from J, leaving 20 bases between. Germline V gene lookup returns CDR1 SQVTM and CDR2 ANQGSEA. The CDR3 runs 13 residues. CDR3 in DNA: TGCAGCGTTGGGGCCTCCATAAGCAATGAGCAGTACTTC. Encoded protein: CSVGASISNEQYF.

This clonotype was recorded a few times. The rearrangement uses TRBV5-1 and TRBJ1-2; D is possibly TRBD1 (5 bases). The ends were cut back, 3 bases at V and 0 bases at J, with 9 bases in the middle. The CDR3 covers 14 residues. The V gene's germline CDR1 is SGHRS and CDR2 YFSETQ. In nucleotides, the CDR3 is TGCGCCAGCAGCTGGGACCATCCTAACTATGGCTACACCTTC. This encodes CASSWDHPNYGYTF.

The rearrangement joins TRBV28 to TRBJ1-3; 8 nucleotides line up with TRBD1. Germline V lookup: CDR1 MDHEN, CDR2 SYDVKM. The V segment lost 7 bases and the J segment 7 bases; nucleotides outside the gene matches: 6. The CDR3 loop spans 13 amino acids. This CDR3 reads CASKGQGANTIYF. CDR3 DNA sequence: TGTGCCAGCAAGGGGCAGGGGGCGAACACCATATATTTT.

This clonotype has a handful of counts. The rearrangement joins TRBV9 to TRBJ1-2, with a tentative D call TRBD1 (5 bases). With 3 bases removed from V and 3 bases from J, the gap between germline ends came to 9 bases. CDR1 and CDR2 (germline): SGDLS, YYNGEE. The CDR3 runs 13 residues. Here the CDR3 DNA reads TGTGCCAGCAGCGGGGGCGGGGACTATGGCTACACCTTC. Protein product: CASSGGGDYGYTF.

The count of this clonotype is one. CDR3 nucleotide sequence: TGCAGCGTGTCGGACGGGAAGGGGTATGGCTACACCTTC. It encodes CSVSDGKGYGYTF. The J gene is TRBJ1-2, the V gene TRBV29-1; TRBD1 is a possible D gene (5 bases). V lost 6 bases and J 5 bases, leaving 16 bases between the germline ends. This CDR3 region has 13 residues. CDR1 is SQVTM and CDR2 is ANQGSEA in the germline V gene. The full variable domain, with the rest looked up from reference TRBV29-1 and TRBJ1-2, is SAVISQKPSRDICQRGTSLTIQCQVDSQVTMMFWYRQQPGQSLTLIATANQGSEATYESGFVIDKFPISRPNLTFSTLTVSNMSPEDSSIYLCSVSDGKGYGYTFGSGTRLTVV.

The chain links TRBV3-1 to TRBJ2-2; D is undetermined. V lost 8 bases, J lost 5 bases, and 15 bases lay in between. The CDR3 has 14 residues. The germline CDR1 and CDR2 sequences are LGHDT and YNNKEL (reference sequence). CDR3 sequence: CASSVRMGTGELFF. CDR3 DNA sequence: TGTGCCAGCTCTGTGCGGATGGGTACCGGGGAGCTGTTTTTT.

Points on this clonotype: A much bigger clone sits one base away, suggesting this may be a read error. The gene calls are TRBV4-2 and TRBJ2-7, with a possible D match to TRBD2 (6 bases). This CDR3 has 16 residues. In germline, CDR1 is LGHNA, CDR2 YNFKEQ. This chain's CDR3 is CASSQDSGGDSYGQYF. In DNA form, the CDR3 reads TGTGCCAGCAGCCAAGACTCTGGAGGGGATTCCTACGGGCAGTACTTC.

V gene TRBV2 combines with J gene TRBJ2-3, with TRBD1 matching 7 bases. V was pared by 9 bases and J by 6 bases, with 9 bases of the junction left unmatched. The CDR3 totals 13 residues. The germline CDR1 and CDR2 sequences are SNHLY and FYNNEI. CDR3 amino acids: CASPNRGRDTQYF. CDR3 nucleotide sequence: TGTGCCAGTCCGAACAGGGGAAGGGATACGCAGTATTTT.

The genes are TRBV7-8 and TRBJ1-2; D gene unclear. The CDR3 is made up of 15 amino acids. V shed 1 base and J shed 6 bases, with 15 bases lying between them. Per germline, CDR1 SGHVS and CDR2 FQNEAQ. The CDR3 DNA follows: TGTGCCAGCAGCTTAGACGGTGGGCAGTCTGATGGCTACACCTTC. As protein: CASSLDGGQSDGYTF.

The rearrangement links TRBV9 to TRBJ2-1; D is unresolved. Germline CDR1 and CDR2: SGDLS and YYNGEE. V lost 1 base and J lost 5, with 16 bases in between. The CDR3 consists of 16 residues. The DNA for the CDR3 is TGTGCCAGCAGCGTACGATCTAACAGTCTCCACAATGAGCAGTTCTTC. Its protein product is CASSVRSNSLHNEQFF.

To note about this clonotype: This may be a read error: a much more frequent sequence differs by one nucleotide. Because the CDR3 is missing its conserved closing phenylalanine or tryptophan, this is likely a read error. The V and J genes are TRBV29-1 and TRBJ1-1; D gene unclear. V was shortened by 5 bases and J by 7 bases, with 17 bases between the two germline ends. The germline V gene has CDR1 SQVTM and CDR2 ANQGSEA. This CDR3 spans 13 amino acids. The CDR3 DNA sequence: TGCAGCGTTCCAGGAGGTGGAAGGAGTGAAGCTTTCTCT. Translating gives CSVPGGGRSEAFS.